What follows are 17 T cell receptor beta chains derived from one specimen sequenced in a study of T cell responses to AZD1222 COVID-19 vaccine. The table came from immunoSEQ multiplex PCR; TCRdb's copy has only in-frame clones and leaves some out. Of fewer than 250,000 clones listed, about 92% are singletons. The sample here was peripheral blood, taken on day 0 of MenACWY control vaccination. The receptors derive from an adult in good health.

J is TRBJ1-5 and V is TRBV6-2 or TRBV6-3; perhaps TRBD1 as D (5 bases). V shed 5 bases and J shed 7 bases, with 15 bases lying between them. This CDR3 has 14 amino acids. The germline CDR1 and CDR2 sequences are MNHEY and SVGEGT. In nucleotides, the CDR3 is TGTGCCAGCAGTCGACCTAACCCAGGGCAGCCCCAGCATTTT. It encodes CASSRPNPGQPQHF.

This chain uses TRBV3-1 (or the pseudogene TRBV3-2) with TRBJ2-5; maybe TRBD2 (5 bases). Germline values: CDR1 LGHDT, CDR2 YNNKEL (reference sequence). The CDR3 is made up of 11 amino acids. Trimming pared 5 bases from V and 9 bases from J, leaving 10 bases between. The CDR3 DNA reads TGTGCCAGCAGCTACTTGGACTCCCAGTACTTC. It is translated as CASSYLDSQYF.

V gene TRBV5-1 combines with J gene TRBJ2-5; TRBD1 is a possible D gene (5 bases). Germline V lookup: CDR1 SGHRS, CDR2 YFSETQ. Trimming removed 1 base from V and 5 bases from J, with 9 bases in between. The CDR3 contains 13 residues. Written as DNA, the CDR3 is TGCGCCAGCAGCTTGATGGCAGGGGAGACCCAGTACTTC. It codes for CASSLMAGETQYF.

The chain links TRBV6-5 to TRBJ1-5; 7 bases are a match to TRBD1. Germline CDR1 and CDR2: MNHEY and SVGAGI. The CDR3 has 15 residues. J was trimmed by 4 bases and V by 6 bases; bases with no gene match: 9. CDR3 bases: TGTGCCAGCAGCCGCCCCAGGGGGGGGAATCAGCCCCAGCATTTT. Amino acids: CASSRPRGGNQPQHF.

The chain couples TRBV11-2 to TRBJ2-7; a possible D gene is TRBD2 (6 bases). Germline V gene lookup returns CDR1 SGHAT and CDR2 FQNNGV. This CDR3 region has 16 residues. V lost 2 bases and J 1 base, leaving 15 bases between the germline ends. CDR3 sequence: CASSLLGAGQSYEQYF. The DNA of the CDR3 is TGTGCCAGCAGCTTATTGGGAGCGGGCCAGTCCTACGAGCAGTACTTC.

The chain combines TRBV5-5 with TRBJ1-2; 9 positions match TRBD1. The V gene's germline CDR1 is SGHKS and CDR2 YYEKEE (reference sequence). V shed 4 bases and J 4 bases; nucleotides not matched to a gene: 5. This CDR3 spans 14 amino acids. The CDR3 here is CASSTGTGSYGYTF. The CDR3 DNA is TGTGCCAGCAGCACAGGGACAGGGTCCTATGGCTACACCTTC.

V gene TRBV3-1 (or the pseudogene TRBV3-2) combines with J gene TRBJ2-1; maybe TRBD1 (6 bases). The CDR3 is 14 amino acids. V was clipped by 9 bases and J by 2 bases, with 14 bases between them. CDR1 LGHDT and CDR2 YNNKEL come from the germline V gene (reference sequence). The CDR3 DNA reads as TGTGCCAGTACCCTGGGGGCCGCCTACAATGAGCAGTTCTTC. This sequence encodes CASTLGAAYNEQFF.

The rearrangement uses TRBV3-1 (or the pseudogene TRBV3-2) and TRBJ1-1; D may be TRBD1 (5 bases). V dropped 4 bases and J dropped 8 bases, with 14 bases sitting between them. The CDR3 consists of 13 residues. Germline V gene data show CDR1 as LGHDT and CDR2 as YNNKEL (reference sequence). CDR3 sequence reads: CASSPRQGPEAFF. CDR3 in DNA: TGTGCCAGCAGCCCACGTCAGGGACCCGAAGCTTTCTTT.

The chain carries TRBV19 and TRBJ1-1; 8 bases are shared with TRBD1. CDR1 and CDR2 from the germline V gene are LNHDA and SQIVND (reference sequence). V trimming: 7 bases; J trimming: 3 bases; junction bases outside the gene matches: 13. This CDR3 comprises 16 residues. The CDR3 here is CASTGGAGEEYTEAFF. DNA for the CDR3: TGTGCCAGTACAGGGGGCGCGGGGGAAGAGTACACTGAAGCTTTCTTT. Using reference TRBV19 and TRBJ1-1 for the parts outside the CDR3, the full variable domain is DGGITQSPKYLFRKEGQNVTLSCEQNLNHDAMYWYRQDPGQGLRLIYYSQIVNDFQKGDIAEGYSVSREKKESFPLTVTSAQKNPTAFYLCASTGGAGEEYTEAFFGQGTRLTVV.

This chain joins TRBV5-1 and TRBJ1-1; D unresolved. This CDR3 has 15 amino acids. Germline V gene data show CDR1 as SGHRS and CDR2 as YFSETQ. V was shortened by 4 bases and J by 3 bases, with 16 bases between the two germline ends. For the CDR3, the DNA is TGCGCCAGCAGCATAGGACGTAGACTTTACACTGAAGCTTTCTTT. Protein sequence: CASSIGRRLYTEAFF.

The chain has TRBV5-4 and TRBJ2-3; no clear D gene. The CDR3 has 13 amino acids. The germline gives CDR1 SGHNT, CDR2 YYREEE (reference sequence). V lost 0 bases to trimming and J lost 1 base, with 3 bases between them. CDR3 in DNA: TGTGCCAGCAGCTTGGGAGGCACAGATACGCAGTATTTT. It codes for CASSLGGTDTQYF.

DNA of the CDR3: TGTGCCAGCAGCGAAGAGCCAGAGAATTCACCCCTCCACTTT. It encodes CASSEEPENSPLHF. The rearrangement joins TRBV9 to TRBJ1-6; D ambiguous. V dropped 3 bases and J dropped 7 bases, with 11 bases sitting between them. This CDR3 is 14 amino acids long. The germline V gene encodes CDR1 SGDLS and CDR2 YYNGEE. The full variable domain, completed using reference TRBV9 and TRBJ1-6, is DSGVTQTPKHLITATGQRVTLRCSPRSGDLSVYWYQQSLDQGLQFLIQYYNGEERAKGNILERFSAQQFPDLHSELNLSSLELGDSALYFCASSEEPENSPLHFGNGTRLTVT.

This clone was detected only once. The rearrangement uses TRBV28 and TRBJ1-6, with D maybe TRBD1 (5 bases). The CDR3 is made up of 16 amino acids. Deletions cut 6 bases from V and 3 bases from J, with 15 bases between. CDR1 is MDHEN and CDR2 is SYDVKM in the germline V gene. CDR3 nucleotide sequence: TGTGCCAGCAGCCTTGGGGGGATGGGCTATAATTCACCCCTCCACTTT. It translates to CASSLGGMGYNSPLHF.

This chain uses TRBV27 with TRBJ2-3, with 7 bases that match TRBD1. Germline V CDR1 and CDR2: MNHEY, SMNVEV (reference sequence). The CDR3 covers 15 residues. V lost 2 bases to trimming and J lost 3 bases; unmatched junction nucleotides: 5. CDR3: CASSLRPRGTDTQYF. In nucleotides, the CDR3 is TGTGCCAGCAGTTTAAGGCCCAGGGGGACAGATACGCAGTATTTT.

This CDR3 is CASSSHTGWGLGYTF. The CDR3, as DNA: TGTGCCAGCAGTTCTCACACAGGGTGGGGTTTAGGCTACACCTTC. The V call is TRBV28, the J call TRBJ1-2, with a possible D match to TRBD1 (6 bases). CDR1 and CDR2 from the germline V gene are MDHEN and SYDVKM. V was shortened by 4 bases and J by 8 bases, with 20 bases between the two germline ends. This CDR3 comprises 15 residues.

The chain combines TRBV27 with TRBJ2-1, with D perhaps matching TRBD1 (6 bases). This CDR3 contains 15 residues. Germline lookup yields CDR1 MNHEY and CDR2 SMNVEV (reference sequence). Trimming left V 4 bases short and J 6 bases short, with 16 bases between. CDR3 DNA sequence: TGTGCCAGCAGTTCCTACCTAGCACAGGGCAATGAGCAGTTCTTC. As protein: CASSSYLAQGNEQFF.

This rearrangement joins TRBV11-1 to TRBJ1-1; D uncertain. This CDR3 has 13 residues. The V gene lost 1 base and the J gene lost 1 base, with 4 bases spanning the gap. CDR1 is SGHAT and CDR2 is FQDESV in the germline V gene (reference sequence). CDR3 coding DNA: TGTGCCAGCAGCTTAGTCAGGAACACTGAAGCTTTCTTT. Its translation is CASSLVRNTEAFF.